This is a list of T cell receptor beta chains from one sample in a study of T-cell memory formation after mild COVID-19. One entry per CDR3 protein results from TCRdb running MiXCR on the 5' RACE reads. The data contain 250,000 to 350,000 distinct CDR3 sequences, about 16% of them singletons. Material for sequencing was PBMCs or a T cell subset sorted from them (not recorded which). These receptors were obtained from a man between 18 and 29 years old who had mild COVID-19 (a few samples of this study predate the infection). Cell type and time point are not known. CDR3s include the opening cysteine and the closing phenylalanine or tryptophan. Fields, in order: clone size, J gene, D gene, V gene, CDR3 DNA, CDR3 protein. The D gene is left open where the match is weak. Expanded clones get a size class; other rows say once, few or many, or leave the size out.

. | TRBJ2-7 | . | TRBV7-2 | TGTGCCAGCAGCTCCCTGAGTACGGCCTCCTACGAGCAGTACTTC | CASSSLSTASYEQYF
few | TRBJ2-1 | TRBD2 | TRBV20-1 | TGCAGTGCCAGGGATCACGGACTAGGGGAGCAGTTCTTC | CSARDHGLGEQFF
many | TRBJ2-7 | TRBD1 | TRBV5-1 | TGCGCCAGCTCCAAGGGGGCAGGTTTCTACGAGCAGTACTTC | CASSKGAGFYEQYF
. | TRBJ1-1 | . | TRBV29-1 | TGCAGCGTTGCGGGGGGGCGGCCCGAAGCTTTCTTT | CSVAGGRPEAFF
. | TRBJ1-2 | . | TRBV5-4 | TGTGCCAGCAGCTTCCTAGGACAGACTAACTATGGCTACACCTTC | CASSFLGQTNYGYTF
. | TRBJ1-1 | TRBD1 | TRBV5-1 | TGCGCCAGCAGCTTTCGGACAGGGGGGATCACTGAAGCTTTCTTT | CASSFRTGGITEAFF
. | TRBJ2-5 | TRBD2 | TRBV6-2/TRBV6-3 | TGTGCCAGCGGACCGGGACTAGCGGCCCAAGAGACCCAGTACTTC | CASGPGLAAQETQYF
many | TRBJ2-7 | . | TRBV4-1 | TGCGCCAGCAGCCAAGCTGATCGAGGAGTAGCCTACGAGCAGTACTTC | CASSQADRGVAYEQYF
few | TRBJ2-5 | . | TRBV5-5 | TGTGCCAGCACCAAGGGCCGACCTGGGGGAACAAATCAAGAGACCCAGTACTTC | CASTKGRPGGTNQETQYF
. | TRBJ1-4 | TRBD1 | TRBV5-1 | TGCGCCAGCAGCCTGGGACAGGTTTCTCCTAATGAAAAACTGTTTTTT | CASSLGQVSPNEKLFF
few | TRBJ2-7 | TRBD1 | TRBV9 | TGTGCCAGCAGCTCCCGACAGGGCCCCTACGAGCAGTACTTC | CASSSRQGPYEQYF
. | TRBJ2-4 | TRBD1 | TRBV6-2/TRBV6-3 | TGTGCCAGCAGCTGGACAGGGACCAAAGCCAAAAACATTCAGTACTTC | CASSWTGTKAKNIQYF
. | TRBJ1-2 | . | TRBV20-1 | TGCAGTGCTAGAGATCTGCGCAGCAGTCTCTATGGCTACACCTTC | CSARDLRSSLYGYTF
few | TRBJ2-1 | . | TRBV25-1 | TGTGCCAGCAGTGGACATTCCGAGGGGCCCTACAATGAGCAGTTCTTC | CASSGHSEGPYNEQFF
. | TRBJ2-5 | TRBD1 | TRBV27 | TGTGCCAGCAGACCTACAGGGGGCGGTTGGGAGACCCAGTACTTC | CASRPTGGGWETQYF
. | TRBJ1-3 | . | TRBV4-1 | TGCGCCAGCAGCCAAGAAGGAGCCGGGAGCTCTGGAAACACCATATATTTT | CASSQEGAGSSGNTIYF
. | TRBJ1-3 | . | TRBV7-8 | TGTGCCAGCAGCTTCAACCCGCTCGGAAACACCATATATTTT | CASSFNPLGNTIYF
. | TRBJ2-3 | . | TRBV29-1 | TGCAGCGCCGACCTGCATGAGGCAGATACGCAGTATTTT | CSADLHEADTQYF
. | TRBJ2-5 | TRBD1 | TRBV5-1 | TGCGCCAGCAGCTCGGGACAGGCTTATGCGACCCAGTACTTC | CASSSGQAYATQYF
. | TRBJ2-2 | . | TRBV21-1 | TGTGCCAGCAGCATGGGACAGGGGGGAACCGGGGAGCTGTTTTTT | CASSMGQGGTGELFF
. | TRBJ2-3 | . | TRBV7-9 | TGTGCCAGCAGCGGGGAAGGAAGCACAGATACGCAGTATTTT | CASSGEGSTDTQYF
many | TRBJ2-1 | . | TRBV5-1 | TGCGCCAGCAGTCCCTACGGGGGAAATGAGCAGTTCTTC | CASSPYGGNEQFF
. | TRBJ1-1 | TRBD1 | TRBV7-3 | TGTGCCAGCAGAATGACAGGGGGCACTGAAGCTTTCTTT | CASRMTGGTEAFF